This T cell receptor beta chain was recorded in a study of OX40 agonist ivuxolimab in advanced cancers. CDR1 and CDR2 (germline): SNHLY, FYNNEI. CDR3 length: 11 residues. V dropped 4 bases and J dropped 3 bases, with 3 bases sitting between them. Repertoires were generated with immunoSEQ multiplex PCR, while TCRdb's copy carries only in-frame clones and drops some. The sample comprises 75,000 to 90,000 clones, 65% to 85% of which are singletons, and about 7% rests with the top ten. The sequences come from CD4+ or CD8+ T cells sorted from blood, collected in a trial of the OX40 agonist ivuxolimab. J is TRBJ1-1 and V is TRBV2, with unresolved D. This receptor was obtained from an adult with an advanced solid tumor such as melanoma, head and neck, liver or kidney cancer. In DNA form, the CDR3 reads TGTGCCAGCAGTGGGGACACTGAAGCTTTCTTT. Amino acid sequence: CASSGDTEAFF. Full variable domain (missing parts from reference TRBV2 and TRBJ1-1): EPEVTQTPSHQVTQMGQEVILRCVPISNHLYFYWYRQILGQKVEFLVSFYNNEISEKSEIFDDQFSVERPDGSNFTLKIRSTKLEDSAMYFCASSGDTEAFFGQGTRLTVV.